Each of the 23 T cell receptor beta chains below was sequenced from the same sample in a study of T cell repertoires in cytomegalovirus infection. TCRdb analysed the reads with MiXCR anew, one entry per CDR3 protein. The sample contains around 450,000 distinct CDR3 sequences, around 11% of which appear only once. Sequenced input: PBMCs. The receptors shown here come from a human donor in good health (CMV status not recorded). Some clones in this sample may be carry-over from other donors' samples.

There are many counts of this clonotype. V and J are TRBV7-9 and TRBJ2-1; D may be TRBD2 (6 bases). Germline CDR1 and CDR2: SEHNR and FQNEAQ (reference sequence). This CDR3 region has 14 residues. Trimming pared 4 bases from V and 8 bases from J, leaving 15 bases between. The CDR3 sequence is CASSSGSGSYEQFF. DNA of the CDR3: TGTGCCAGCAGCTCCGGGAGCGGGTCCTATGAGCAGTTCTTC.

This clonotype was counted a single time. A much larger clone is a single base away; this may be a read error. Without the conserved terminal phenylalanine or tryptophan, this CDR3 likely stems from a read error. This rearrangement joins TRBV20-1 to TRBJ2-3; D unclear. Germline V gives CDR1 DFQATT, CDR2 SNEGSKA (reference sequence). Trimming cost V 2 bases and J 1 base, with 10 bases left between them. This CDR3 spans 14 amino acids. CDR3 protein: CSARHPAGTDTQYY. As DNA, the CDR3 is TGCAGTGCTAGACATCCAGCAGGCACAGATACGCAGTATTAT.

This clonotype was seen at least ten times. The chain links TRBV6-1 to TRBJ1-2; the D is unclear. This CDR3 spans 14 amino acids. CDR1 is MNHNS and CDR2 is SASEGT in the germline V gene. Trimming removed 7 bases at V and 4 bases at J, with 16 bases between. CDR3 in DNA: TGTGCCAGCACCGGAGGGAGGGTAGCCTATGGCTACACCTTC. Translation: CASTGGRVAYGYTF.

This clonotype occurred many times. The chain has TRBV19 and TRBJ1-5; possibly TRBD1 for D (5 bases). This CDR3 spans 16 amino acids. From germline, CDR1 is LNHDA and CDR2 SQIVND (reference sequence). Between the trimmed V and J ends, which lost 7 bases and 0 bases, there was a span of 16 bases. The CDR3 is CASTTRGDRSNQPQHF. In DNA form, the CDR3 reads TGTGCCAGTACCACCAGAGGGGACCGTAGCAATCAGCCCCAGCATTTT.

The chain has TRBV5-6 and TRBJ2-5; TRBD2 matches 8 bases. Germline assignment: CDR1 SGHDT and CDR2 YYEEEE. Trimming cost V 1 base and J 3 bases; bases outside gene matches: 5. The CDR3 length is 15 residues. In nucleotides, the CDR3 is TGTGCCAGCAGCTTGTCAGCGGGAGTGAAAGAGACCCAGTACTTC. Amino acids: CASSLSAGVKETQYF. Full variable domain (rest looked up from reference TRBV5-6 and TRBJ2-5): DAGVTQSPTHLIKTRGQQVTLRCSPKSGHDTVSWYQQALGQGPQFIFQYYEEEERQRGNFPDRFSGHQFPNYSSELNVNALLLGDSALYLCASSLSAGVKETQYFGPGTRLLVL.

CDR3 sequence reads: CASRVQGAWNSNQPQHF. CDR3 nucleotide sequence: TGTGCCAGTAGGGTGCAGGGGGCTTGGAATAGCAATCAGCCCCAGCATTTT. This chain links TRBV19 with TRBJ1-5; TRBD1 aligns across 8 bases. The CDR3 has 17 residues. Germline V gene data show CDR1 as LNHDA and CDR2 as SQIVND (reference sequence). The trim removed 6 bases at V and 0 bases at J, leaving 10 bases unmatched.

The chain links TRBV20-1 to TRBJ1-4; 8 bases are a match to TRBD1. This CDR3 contains 16 residues. From germline, CDR1 is DFQATT and CDR2 SNEGSKA (reference sequence). V gave up 3 bases and J gave up 5 bases; unmatched junction bases: 11. CDR3 sequence reads: CSARGAGGNLNEKLFF. The CDR3 DNA sequence: TGCAGTGCTAGGGGGGCAGGGGGCAACTTGAATGAAAAACTGTTTTTT.

There are a few counts of this clonotype. This rearrangement joins TRBV5-1 to TRBJ2-1, with 13 bases lining up with TRBD2. Germline loops: CDR1 SGHRS, CDR2 YFSETQ. V lost 3 bases, J lost 7 bases, and 10 bases stayed unmatched. The CDR3 runs to 17 residues. The CDR3 DNA reads TGCGCCAGCAGCTACGGACTAGCGGGAGCCCCGGAGAATGAGCAGTTCTTC. Its translation is CASSYGLAGAPENEQFF.

The rearrangement uses TRBV13 and TRBJ2-5; 11 nucleotides align to TRBD2. V was clipped by 5 bases and J by 4 bases; unmatched bases: 9. The CDR3 contains 16 residues. CDR1 is PRHDT and CDR2 is FYEKMQ in the germline V gene (reference sequence). In DNA form, the CDR3 reads TGTGCCAGCAGCCGCGTAGCGGGGGGGCCGAGAGAGACCCAGTACTTC. It is translated as CASSRVAGGPRETQYF.

Many counts were recorded for this clonotype. The chain has TRBV6-5 and TRBJ1-1; D call uncertain. This CDR3 comprises 14 residues. Per the germline V gene, CDR1 is MNHEY and CDR2 is SVGAGI. The V and J ends lost 6 bases and 8 bases respectively, with 19 bases between them. The CDR3 nucleotides are TGTGCCAGCAGCCGGCGCCGGCCTGACTCCGAAGCTTTCTTT. This translates into CASSRRRPDSEAFF.

The rearrangement links TRBV30 to TRBJ1-1; D may be TRBD1 (6 bases). Germline V lookup: CDR1 GTSNPN, CDR2 SVGIG (reference sequence). CDR3 length: 15 residues. Trimming left V 0 bases short and J 0 bases short, with 11 bases between. The CDR3 DNA reads TGTGCCTGGAGTGTAGGGGGGGCCCTGAACACTGAAGCTTTCTTT. It yields the protein CAWSVGGALNTEAFF.

This clonotype was seen at least ten times. The chain joins TRBV7-2 to TRBJ2-3; 9 positions match TRBD1. CDR3 length equals 15 residues. The V gene end was trimmed by 7 bases and the J gene end by 2 bases; junction bases not matched to a gene: 7. Germline V gene lookup returns CDR1 SGHTA and CDR2 FQGNSA. The CDR3: CASTGTGWVTDTQYF. The CDR3 nucleotides read TGTGCCAGCACCGGGACAGGGTGGGTCACAGATACGCAGTATTTT.

This clonotype was found many times. Here the CDR3 DNA reads TGTGCCAGCAGTTACTCCTCGTGGGAAGAAACCTCATATAGCAATCAGCCCCAGCATTTT. It codes for CASSYSSWEETSYSNQPQHF. This chain links TRBV6-2 or TRBV6-3 with TRBJ1-5, with no clear D. The germline CDR1 and CDR2 sequences are MNHEY and SVGEGT. V lost 0 bases and J lost 0, with 21 bases in between. This CDR3 contains 20 residues.

This clonotype was detected many times. The chain carries TRBV7-9 and TRBJ1-3; no definite D call. Germline lookup yields CDR1 SEHNR and CDR2 FQNEAQ (reference sequence). Trimming stripped 3 bases from V and 0 bases from J, with 9 bases between. This CDR3 is built from 15 residues. The CDR3 loop reads CASSFGSSSGNTIYF. The CDR3 nucleotides are TGTGCCAGCAGCTTTGGGTCAAGCTCTGGAAACACCATATATTTT.

The sample holds many counts of this clonotype. Mismatch with germline at one junction end may stem from a read error. J is TRBJ1-1 and V is TRBV6-1, with D possibly TRBD1 on 6 matching bases. CDR1 is MNHNS, CDR2 SASEGT, per germline. The CDR3 has 13 amino acids. The CDR3 DNA reads as TGTGCCAGCAGCCTTGGACAGAACGCTGAAGCTTTCTTT. Its translation is CASSLGQNAEAFF.

Ten or more counts support this clonotype. The chain carries TRBV5-1 and TRBJ1-1; TRBD1 might be the D (5 bases). Germline loops: CDR1 SGHRS, CDR2 YFSETQ. The CDR3 sequence is 14 residues long. The V end was cut by 1 base, the J end by 2 bases, with 9 bases between. The CDR3: CASSLNGHNTEAFF. The DNA for the CDR3 is TGCGCCAGCAGCTTGAACGGACATAACACTGAAGCTTTCTTT.

The V call is TRBV15, the J call TRBJ1-6, with 11 bases lining up with TRBD1. This CDR3 region has 15 residues. The ends lost 3 bases at V and 9 bases at J; junction bases unmatched: 4. Germline loops: CDR1 LNHNV, CDR2 YYDKDF (reference sequence). CDR3 DNA sequence: TGTGCCACCAGCAGGGACAGGGGGCGGCGTTCACCCCTCCACTTT. Translating gives CATSRDRGRRSPLHF.

This clonotype was recorded a few times. The J gene is TRBJ1-1, the V gene TRBV2; D gene uncertain. The CDR3 contains 14 residues. Germline V CDR1 and CDR2: SNHLY, FYNNEI. V lost 6 bases, J lost 0 bases, and 11 bases lay in between. CDR3 nucleotides: TGTGCCAGCAGGAGTTCGACATTGAACACTGAAGCTTTCTTT. This codes for CASRSSTLNTEAFF. The variable domain in full, with the rest retrieved from reference TRBV2 and TRBJ1-1, is EPEVTQTPSHQVTQMGQEVILRCVPISNHLYFYWYRQILGQKVEFLVSFYNNEISEKSEIFDDQFSVERPDGSNFTLKIRSTKLEDSAMYFCASRSSTLNTEAFFGQGTRLTVV.

This chain links TRBV5-1 with TRBJ1-2, with a weak D call TRBD1 (6 bases). Trimming removed 3 bases from V and 6 bases from J, with 21 bases in between. Germline V gene data show CDR1 as SGHRS and CDR2 as YFSETQ. CDR3 length equals 16 residues. Here the CDR3 DNA reads TGCGCCAGCAGCTCAACCCACAGAACAGGGCTCCATGGCTACACCTTC. Translating it yields CASSSTHRTGLHGYTF.

V usage is TRBV12-5 and J usage is TRBJ2-2; no clear D. V was shortened by 5 bases and J by 3 bases, with 10 bases between the two germline ends. This CDR3 spans 14 amino acids. The germline gives CDR1 LGHNT, CDR2 FRNRAP. The CDR3 coding sequence is TGTGCTAGTGGTCTCCTGCCGGACACCGGGGAGCTGTTTTTT. This gives the protein CASGLLPDTGELFF. Looking up the rest from reference TRBV12-5 and TRBJ2-2 gives the full variable domain: DARVTQTPRHKVTEMGQEVTMRCQPILGHNTVFWYRQTMMQGLELLAYFRNRAPLDDSGMPKDRFSAEMPDATLATLKIQPSEPRDSAVYFCASGLLPDTGELFFGEGSRLTVL.

This clonotype was seen ten or more times. CDR3 DNA sequence: TGCAGTGCGAGGATCACGGGGCTTTCAGATACGCAGTATTTT. Translating gives CSARITGLSDTQYF. The chain combines TRBV20-1 with TRBJ2-3, with D perhaps matching TRBD1 or TRBD2 (5 bases each). CDR1 is DFQATT and CDR2 is SNEGSKA in the germline V gene (reference sequence). The CDR3 has 14 residues. V gave up 6 bases and J gave up 4 bases, with 17 bases separating them.

The chain recombines TRBV5-5 with TRBJ2-5, with D perhaps TRBD2 (5 bases). Germline assignment: CDR1 SGHKS and CDR2 YYEKEE (reference sequence). The germline V and J ends were trimmed by 3 bases and 4 bases, with 16 bases remaining between them. CDR3 length: 15 residues. The chain's CDR3 is CASSSEAARGETQYF. CDR3 nucleotides: TGTGCCAGCAGCTCCGAAGCGGCCCGGGGAGAGACCCAGTACTTC.

This clonotype was counted only a few times. The rearrangement joins TRBV11-2 to TRBJ2-3; 10 bases are shared with TRBD2. Germline CDR1 reads SGHAT; CDR2 reads FQNNGV. The CDR3 runs 18 residues. J lost 2 bases, V lost 2 bases, and 10 bases had no gene match. The CDR3 protein is CASSLSGASGGPTDTQYF. CDR3 nucleotides: TGTGCCAGCAGCTTATCGGGGGCTAGCGGGGGCCCCACAGATACGCAGTATTTT.